This T cell receptor beta chain was sequenced during a study of T cell responses to AZD1222 COVID-19 vaccine. Findings and caveats of the study: Rises in breadth and depth of Spike-specific TCRs came after two AZD1222 doses.

Only in-frame clones appear in the TCRdb table, and some are missing; sequencing was by immunoSEQ multiplex PCR. The data contain under 55,000 clones, around 84% of them singletons. The CDR3 loop spans 18 amino acids. As to this clone: What it binds is not known.

This clonotype was obtained from an adult in good health. The sequencing used peripheral blood, collected on day 0 of AZD1222 vaccination. V gene TRBV21-1 combines with J gene TRBJ1-1; the D call in the table, TRBD1, was not verified against the DNA. TRBV21-1 is an annotated pseudogene. CDR3 residues: CASSKSWGQGQGDTEAFF. Here the CDR3 DNA reads TGTGCCAGCAGCAAAAGTTGGGGACAGGGACAAGGAGACACTGAAGCTTTCTTT.